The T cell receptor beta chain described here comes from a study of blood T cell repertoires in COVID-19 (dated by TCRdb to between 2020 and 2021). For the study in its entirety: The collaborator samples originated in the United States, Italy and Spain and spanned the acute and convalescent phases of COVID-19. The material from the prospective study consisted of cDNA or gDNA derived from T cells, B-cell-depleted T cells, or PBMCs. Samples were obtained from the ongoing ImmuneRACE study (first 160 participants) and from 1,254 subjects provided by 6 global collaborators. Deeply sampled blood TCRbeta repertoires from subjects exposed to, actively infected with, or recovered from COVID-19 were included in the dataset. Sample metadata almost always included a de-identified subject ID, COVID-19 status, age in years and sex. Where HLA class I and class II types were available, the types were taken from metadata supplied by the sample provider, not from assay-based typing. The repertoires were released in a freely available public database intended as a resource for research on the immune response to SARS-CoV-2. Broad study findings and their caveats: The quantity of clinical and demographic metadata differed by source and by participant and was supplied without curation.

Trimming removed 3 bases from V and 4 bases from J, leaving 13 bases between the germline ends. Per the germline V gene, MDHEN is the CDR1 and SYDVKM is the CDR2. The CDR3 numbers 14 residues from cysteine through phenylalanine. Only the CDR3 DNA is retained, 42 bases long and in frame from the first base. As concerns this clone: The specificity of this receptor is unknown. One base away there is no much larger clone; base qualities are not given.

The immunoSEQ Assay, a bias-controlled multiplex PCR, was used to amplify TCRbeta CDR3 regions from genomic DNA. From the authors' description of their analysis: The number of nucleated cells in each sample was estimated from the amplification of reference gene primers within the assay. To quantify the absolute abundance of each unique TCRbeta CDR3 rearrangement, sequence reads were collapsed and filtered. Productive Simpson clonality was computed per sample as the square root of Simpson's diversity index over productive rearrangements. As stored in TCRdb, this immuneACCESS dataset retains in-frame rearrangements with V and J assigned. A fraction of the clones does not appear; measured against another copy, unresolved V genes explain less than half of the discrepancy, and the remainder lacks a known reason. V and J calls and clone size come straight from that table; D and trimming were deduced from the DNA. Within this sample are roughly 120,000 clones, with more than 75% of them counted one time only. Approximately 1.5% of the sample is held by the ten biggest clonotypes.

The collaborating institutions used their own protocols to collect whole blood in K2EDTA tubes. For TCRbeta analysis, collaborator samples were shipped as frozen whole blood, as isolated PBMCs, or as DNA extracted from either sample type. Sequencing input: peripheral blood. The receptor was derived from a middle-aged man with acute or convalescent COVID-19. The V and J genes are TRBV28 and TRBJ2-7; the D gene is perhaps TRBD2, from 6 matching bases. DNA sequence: TGTGCCAGCAGTTTTGGGACTCCACCTTACGAGCAGTACTTC. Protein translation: CASSFGTPPYEQYF.